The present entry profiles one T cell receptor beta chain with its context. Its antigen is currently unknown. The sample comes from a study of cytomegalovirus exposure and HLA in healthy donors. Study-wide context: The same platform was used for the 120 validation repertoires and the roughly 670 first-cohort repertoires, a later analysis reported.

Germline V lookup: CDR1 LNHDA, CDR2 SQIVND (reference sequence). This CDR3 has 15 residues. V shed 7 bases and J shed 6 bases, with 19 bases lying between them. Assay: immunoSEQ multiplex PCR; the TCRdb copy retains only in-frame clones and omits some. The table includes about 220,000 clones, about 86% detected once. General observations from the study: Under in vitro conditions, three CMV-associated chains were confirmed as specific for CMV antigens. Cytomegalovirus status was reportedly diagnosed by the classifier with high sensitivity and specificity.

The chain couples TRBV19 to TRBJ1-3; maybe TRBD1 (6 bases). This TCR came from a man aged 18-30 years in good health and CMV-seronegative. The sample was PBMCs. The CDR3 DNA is TGTGCCAGTATCCCCGGACTTGACAGGCCAAACACCATATATTTT. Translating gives CASIPGLDRPNTIYF. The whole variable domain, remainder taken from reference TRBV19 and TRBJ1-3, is DGGITQSPKYLFRKEGQNVTLSCEQNLNHDAMYWYRQDPGQGLRLIYYSQIVNDFQKGDIAEGYSVSREKKESFPLTVTSAQKNPTAFYLCASIPGLDRPNTIYFGEGSWLTVV.